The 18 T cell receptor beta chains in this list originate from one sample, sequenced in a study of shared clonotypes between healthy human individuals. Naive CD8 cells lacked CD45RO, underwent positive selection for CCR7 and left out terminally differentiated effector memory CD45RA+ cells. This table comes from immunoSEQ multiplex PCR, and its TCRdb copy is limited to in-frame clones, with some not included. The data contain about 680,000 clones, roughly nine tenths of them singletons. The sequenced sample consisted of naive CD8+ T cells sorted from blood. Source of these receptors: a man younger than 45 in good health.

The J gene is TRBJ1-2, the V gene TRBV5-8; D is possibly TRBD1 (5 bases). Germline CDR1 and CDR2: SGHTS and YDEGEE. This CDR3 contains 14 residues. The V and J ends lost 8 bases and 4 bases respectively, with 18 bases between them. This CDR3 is CASTEERRGYGYTF. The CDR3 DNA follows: TGTGCCAGTACCGAAGAGAGGAGGGGCTATGGCTACACCTTC. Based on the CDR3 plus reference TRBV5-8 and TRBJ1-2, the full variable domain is EAGVTQSPTHLIKTRGQQATLRCSPISGHTSVYWYQQALGLGLQFLLWYDEGEERNRGNFPPRFSGRQFPNYSSELNVNALELEDSALYLCASTEERRGYGYTFGSGTRLTVV.

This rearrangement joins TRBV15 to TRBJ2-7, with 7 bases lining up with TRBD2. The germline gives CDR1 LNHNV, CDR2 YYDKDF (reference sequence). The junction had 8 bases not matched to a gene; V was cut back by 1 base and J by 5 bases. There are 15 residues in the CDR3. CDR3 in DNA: TGTGCCACCAGCAGAGGCTCGGGAGGCCGGGACGAGCAGTACTTC. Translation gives CATSRGSGGRDEQYF.

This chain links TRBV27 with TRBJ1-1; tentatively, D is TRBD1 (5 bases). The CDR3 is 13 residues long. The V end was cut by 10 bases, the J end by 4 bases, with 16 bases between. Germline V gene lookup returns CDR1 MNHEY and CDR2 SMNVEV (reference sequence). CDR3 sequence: CATQLGVGTEAFF. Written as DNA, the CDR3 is TGTGCCACCCAGTTGGGGGTTGGCACTGAAGCTTTCTTT.

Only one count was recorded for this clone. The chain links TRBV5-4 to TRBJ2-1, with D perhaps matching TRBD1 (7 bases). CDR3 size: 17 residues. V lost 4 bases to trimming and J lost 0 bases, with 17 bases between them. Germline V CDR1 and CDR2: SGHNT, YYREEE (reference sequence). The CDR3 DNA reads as TGTGCCAGCAGCCTAGGAGGGACAGATAGCTCCTACAATGAGCAGTTCTTC. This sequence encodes CASSLGGTDSSYNEQFF.

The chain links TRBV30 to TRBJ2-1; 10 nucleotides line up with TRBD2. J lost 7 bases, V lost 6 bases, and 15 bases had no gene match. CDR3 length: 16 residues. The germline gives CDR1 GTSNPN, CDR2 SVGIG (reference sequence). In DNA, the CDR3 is TGTGCCTGCTTCCCGATCTCTAGCGGGAGACGAAATGAGCAGTTCTTC. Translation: CACFPISSGRRNEQFF.

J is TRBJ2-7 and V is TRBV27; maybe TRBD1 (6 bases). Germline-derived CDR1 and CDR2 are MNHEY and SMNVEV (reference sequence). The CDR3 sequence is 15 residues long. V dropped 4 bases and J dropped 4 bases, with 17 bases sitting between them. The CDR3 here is CASSSTKTGWYEQYF. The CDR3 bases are TGTGCCAGCAGTTCAACTAAGACAGGATGGTACGAGCAGTACTTC.

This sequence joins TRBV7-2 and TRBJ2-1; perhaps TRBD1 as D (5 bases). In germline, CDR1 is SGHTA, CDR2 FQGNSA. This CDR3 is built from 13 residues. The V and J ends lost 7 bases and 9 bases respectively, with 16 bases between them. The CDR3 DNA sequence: TGTGCCAGCAAGCTTGGTAGGGGTTCTGAGCAGTTCTTC. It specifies CASKLGRGSEQFF.

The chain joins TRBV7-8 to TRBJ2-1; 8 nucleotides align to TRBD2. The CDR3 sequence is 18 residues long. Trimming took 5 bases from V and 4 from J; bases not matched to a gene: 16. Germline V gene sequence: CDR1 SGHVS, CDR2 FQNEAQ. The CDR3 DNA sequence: TGTGCCAGCAGCGGCGGGTATGAGTCTAGCGGGTCTTACAATGAGCAGTTCTTC. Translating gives CASSGGYESSGSYNEQFF.

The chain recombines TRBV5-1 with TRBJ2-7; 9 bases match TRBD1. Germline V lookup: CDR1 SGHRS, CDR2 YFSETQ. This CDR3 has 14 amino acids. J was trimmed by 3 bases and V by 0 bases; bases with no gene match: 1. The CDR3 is CASSLDRGHYEQYF. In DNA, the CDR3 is TGCGCCAGCAGCTTGGACAGGGGGCACTACGAGCAGTACTTC.

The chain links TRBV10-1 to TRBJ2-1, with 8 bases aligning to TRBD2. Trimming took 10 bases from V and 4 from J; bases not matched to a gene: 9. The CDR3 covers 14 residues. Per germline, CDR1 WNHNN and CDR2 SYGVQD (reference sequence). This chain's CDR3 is CANRKAGAYNEQFF. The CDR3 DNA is TGCGCCAACCGTAAAGCGGGGGCTTACAATGAGCAGTTCTTC.

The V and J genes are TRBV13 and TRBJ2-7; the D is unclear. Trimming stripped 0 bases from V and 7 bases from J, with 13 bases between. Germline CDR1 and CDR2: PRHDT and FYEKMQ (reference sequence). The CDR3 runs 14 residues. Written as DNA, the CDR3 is TGTGCCAGCAGCTTAGGCCGCCGAGTCGAGGAGCAGTACTTC. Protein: CASSLGRRVEEQYF.

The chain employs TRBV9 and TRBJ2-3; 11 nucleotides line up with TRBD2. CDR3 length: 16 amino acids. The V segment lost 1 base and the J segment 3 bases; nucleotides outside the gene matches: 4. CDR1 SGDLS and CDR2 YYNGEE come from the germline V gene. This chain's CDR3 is CASSVKASGRTDTQYF. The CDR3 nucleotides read TGTGCCAGCAGCGTAAAGGCTAGCGGGAGGACAGATACGCAGTATTTT.

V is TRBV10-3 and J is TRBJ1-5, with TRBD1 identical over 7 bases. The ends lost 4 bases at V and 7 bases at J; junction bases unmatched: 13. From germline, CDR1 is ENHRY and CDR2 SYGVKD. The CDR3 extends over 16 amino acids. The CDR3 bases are TGTGCCATCAGTGGGTCAGACAGGGTTTTAGACCAGCCCCAGCATTTT. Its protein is CAISGSDRVLDQPQHF.

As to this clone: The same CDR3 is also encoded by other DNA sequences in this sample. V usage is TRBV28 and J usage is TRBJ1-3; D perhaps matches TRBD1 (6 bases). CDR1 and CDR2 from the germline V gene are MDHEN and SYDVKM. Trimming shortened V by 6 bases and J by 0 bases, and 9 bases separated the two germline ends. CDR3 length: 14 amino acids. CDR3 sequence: CASRSQGSGNTIYF. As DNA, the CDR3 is TGTGCCAGCAGGTCACAGGGCTCTGGAAACACCATATATTTT. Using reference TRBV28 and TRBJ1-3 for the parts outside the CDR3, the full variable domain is DVKVTQSSRYLVKRTGEKVFLECVQDMDHENMFWYRQDPGLGLRLIYFSYDVKMKEKGDIPEGYSVSREKKERFSLILESASTNQTSMYLCASRSQGSGNTIYFGEGSWLTVV.

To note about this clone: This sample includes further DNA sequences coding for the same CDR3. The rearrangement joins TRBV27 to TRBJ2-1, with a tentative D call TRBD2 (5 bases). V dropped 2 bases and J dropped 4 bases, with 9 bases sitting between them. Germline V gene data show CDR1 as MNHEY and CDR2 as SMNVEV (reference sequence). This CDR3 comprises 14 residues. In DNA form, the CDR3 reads TGTGCCAGCAGTTTAGGCGGGTTATACAATGAGCAGTTCTTC. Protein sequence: CASSLGGLYNEQFF.

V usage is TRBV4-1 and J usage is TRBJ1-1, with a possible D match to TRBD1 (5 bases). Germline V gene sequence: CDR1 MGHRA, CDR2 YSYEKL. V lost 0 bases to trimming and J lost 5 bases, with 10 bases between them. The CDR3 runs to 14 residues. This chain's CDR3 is CASSQEEGYTEAFF. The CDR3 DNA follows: TGCGCCAGCAGCCAAGAAGAGGGGTATACTGAAGCTTTCTTT.

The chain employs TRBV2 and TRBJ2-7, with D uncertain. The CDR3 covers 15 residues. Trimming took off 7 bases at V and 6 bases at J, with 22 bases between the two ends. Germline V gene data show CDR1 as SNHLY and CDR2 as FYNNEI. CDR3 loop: CASKVADFRVGEQYF. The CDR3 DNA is TGTGCCAGCAAAGTTGCGGATTTTAGGGTAGGCGAGCAGTACTTC.

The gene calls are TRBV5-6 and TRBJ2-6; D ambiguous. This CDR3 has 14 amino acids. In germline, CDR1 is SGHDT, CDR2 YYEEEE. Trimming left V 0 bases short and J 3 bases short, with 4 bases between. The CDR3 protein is CASSLVGGANVLTF. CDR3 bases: TGTGCCAGCAGCTTGGTTGGTGGGGCCAACGTCCTGACTTTC.